Listed below are T cell receptor beta chains from one sample, sequenced in a study of tumor-infiltrating lymphocytes in primary liver carcinoma. In TCRdb, the multiplex PCR reads were re-called with MiXCR into one record per CDR3 protein. The data contain some 190,000 distinct CDR3 sequences, about 60% of them singletons. Specimen: peripheral blood. The receptor source for this set is a man aged 35-49 years with primary liver carcinoma and hepatitis B virus infection. CDR3s leave out the opening cysteine and the closing phenylalanine or tryptophan. Each record gives: V gene, J gene, CDR3 protein.

V gene: TRBV11-2
J gene: TRBJ2-7
CDR3 protein: ASTKTGYYEQY

V gene: TRBV29-1
J gene: TRBJ2-1
CDR3 protein: SVTSSFYDEQF

V gene: TRBV5-5
J gene: TRBJ2-1
CDR3 protein: ASSLGRSYNEQF

V gene: TRBV6-6
J gene: TRBJ1-2
CDR3 protein: ASSQPGQPPT

V gene: TRBV11-2
J gene: TRBJ2-1
CDR3 protein: ASSPGLAMGDEQF

V gene: TRBV6-5
J gene: TRBJ2-1
CDR3 protein: ASSLLGAVTSGYNEQF

V gene: TRBV7-9
J gene: TRBJ2-2
CDR3 protein: ASSLEVNSGELP

V gene: TRBV7-8
J gene: TRBJ2-2
CDR3 protein: ASTNSGGGNTGELY

V gene: TRBV5-1
J gene: TRBJ2-3
CDR3 protein: ASSSAGGRDTQY

V gene: TRBV6-6
J gene: TRBJ2-5
CDR3 protein: ASSSRQGWGETQY

V gene: TRBV6-2/TRBV6-3
J gene: TRBJ1-5
CDR3 protein: ASSYSGFFGDRSNQPQH

V gene: TRBV28
J gene: TRBJ1-1
CDR3 protein: ASSPHGQGNTEAF

V gene: TRBV30
J gene: TRBJ1-2
CDR3 protein: AWSVYPTGNYGYT

V gene: TRBV29-1
J gene: TRBJ1-3
CDR3 protein: SVGEGGNTIY

V gene: TRBV11-2
J gene: TRBJ1-5
CDR3 protein: ASSRIGDGNQPQH

V gene: TRBV5-1
J gene: TRBJ2-5
CDR3 protein: ASKEGRRDETQY

V gene: TRBV11-2
J gene: TRBJ1-2
CDR3 protein: ASSARGWVSNYGYT

V gene: TRBV10-3
J gene: TRBJ1-1
CDR3 protein: AISDGGSLNTEAF

V gene: TRBV6-1
J gene: TRBJ1-5
CDR3 protein: ASSEIPRRPQH

V gene: TRBV11-2
J gene: TRBJ2-7
CDR3 protein: ASCRDPGSYEHY

V gene: TRBV30
J gene: TRBJ2-4
CDR3 protein: AWTGDLREAQY

V gene: TRBV11-3
J gene: TRBJ1-3
CDR3 protein: ASSPAQGNTIY